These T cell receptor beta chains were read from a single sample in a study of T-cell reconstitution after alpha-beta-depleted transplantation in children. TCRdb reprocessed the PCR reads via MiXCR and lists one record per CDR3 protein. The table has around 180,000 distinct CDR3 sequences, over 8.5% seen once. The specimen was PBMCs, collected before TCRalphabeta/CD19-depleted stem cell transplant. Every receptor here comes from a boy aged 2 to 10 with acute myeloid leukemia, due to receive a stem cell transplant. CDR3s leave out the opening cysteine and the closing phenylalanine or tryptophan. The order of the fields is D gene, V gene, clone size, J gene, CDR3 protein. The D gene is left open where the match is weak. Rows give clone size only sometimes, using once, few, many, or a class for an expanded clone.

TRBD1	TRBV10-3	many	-	AIQGAGTDTQH
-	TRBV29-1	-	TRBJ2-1	SVGILRGSDNEQF
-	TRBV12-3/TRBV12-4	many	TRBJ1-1	ASTRAMNTEAF
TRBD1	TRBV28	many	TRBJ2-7	ASSPGTGESYEQY
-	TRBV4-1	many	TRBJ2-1	ASSGLYNEQF
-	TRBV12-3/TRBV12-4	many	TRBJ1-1	ASSIFLNTEAF
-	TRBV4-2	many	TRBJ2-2	ASSQDGSSHLGELF
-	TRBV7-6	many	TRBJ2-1	ASSARGEQF
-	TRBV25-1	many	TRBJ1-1	ASKTGLTEAF
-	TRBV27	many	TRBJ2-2	ASNTGYTGELF
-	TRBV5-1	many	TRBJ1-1	ASRLSGDGTEAF
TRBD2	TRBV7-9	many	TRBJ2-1	ASKWREMNEQF
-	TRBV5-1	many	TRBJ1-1	ASSFLTGNTEAF
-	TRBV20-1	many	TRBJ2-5	SARDYAWGTQETQY
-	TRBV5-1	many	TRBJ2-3	ASTPQPSSTDTQY
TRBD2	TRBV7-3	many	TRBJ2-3	ASSPLAGRGDTQY
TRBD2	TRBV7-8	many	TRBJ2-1	ASSFPDEREKTYNEQF
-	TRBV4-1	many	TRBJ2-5	ASSQDAGQQETQY
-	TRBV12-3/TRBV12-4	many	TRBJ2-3	ASRYRDPSTDTQY
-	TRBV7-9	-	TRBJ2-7	ASSAPGKMDEQY
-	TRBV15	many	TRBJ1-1	ATSREVNTEAF
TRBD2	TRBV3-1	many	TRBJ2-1	ASSQDLPGTSGTNEQF
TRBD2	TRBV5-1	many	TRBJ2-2	ASSFSGRYTGELF
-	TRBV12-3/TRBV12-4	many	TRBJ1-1	ASSRQEPLNTEAF
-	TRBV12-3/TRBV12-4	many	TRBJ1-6	ASSPVANSPLH
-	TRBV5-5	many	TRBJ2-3	ASSFDSTDTQY
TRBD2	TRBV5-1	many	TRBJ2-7	ASSFELAGSRYEQY
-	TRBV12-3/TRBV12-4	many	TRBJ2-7	ASSSTPDSYEQY
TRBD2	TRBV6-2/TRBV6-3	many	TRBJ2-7	ASSYSRLAGYEQY
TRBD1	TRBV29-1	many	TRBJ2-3	SVGTGGSTDTQY
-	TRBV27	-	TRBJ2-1	ASTLGAGAPNEQF
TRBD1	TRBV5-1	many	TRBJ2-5	ASSLGQGETQY
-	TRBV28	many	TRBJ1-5	ASSLRAPSLNQPQH
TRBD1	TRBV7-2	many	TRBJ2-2	ASSSDRLGTGELF
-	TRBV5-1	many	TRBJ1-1	ASSSNRDEAF
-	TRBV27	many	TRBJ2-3	ASGLDVVDTQY
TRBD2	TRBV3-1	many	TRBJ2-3	ASSQDPPASGTDTQY
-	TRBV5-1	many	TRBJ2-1	ASSLMTGEANEQF
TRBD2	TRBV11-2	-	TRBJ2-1	ASSLGPSGINEQF
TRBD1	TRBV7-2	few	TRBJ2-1	ASSPGGWGEQF
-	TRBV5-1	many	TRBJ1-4	ASSLGGTTNEKLF
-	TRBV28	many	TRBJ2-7	ASSLPHVNEQY
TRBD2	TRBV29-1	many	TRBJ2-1	SVPLRGLAGGEQF
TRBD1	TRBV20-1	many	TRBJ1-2	SARVMGPRDRAVSIYGYT
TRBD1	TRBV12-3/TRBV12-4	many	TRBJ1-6	ASSMTGKNSPLH
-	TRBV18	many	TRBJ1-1	ASADNTEAF
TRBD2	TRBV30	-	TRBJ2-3	AWSGLAGTDTQY
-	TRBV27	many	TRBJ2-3	ASSPRTDLLTDTQY
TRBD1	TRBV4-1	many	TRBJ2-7	ASRASGTGLPEQY
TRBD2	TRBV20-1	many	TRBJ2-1	CARLLSGRISYNEQF
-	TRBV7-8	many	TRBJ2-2	ASSQTARGRTGELF
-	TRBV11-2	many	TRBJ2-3	ASSLDIRRGDTQY
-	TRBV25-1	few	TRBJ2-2	ASGYSNTGELF
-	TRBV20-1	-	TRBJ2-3	SATSPDGLDTQY
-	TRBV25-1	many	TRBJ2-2	ASGDGTGELF